The rows below give T cell receptor beta chains drawn from one sample of a study of PD-L1 blockade in urothelial cancer. Method: immunoSEQ multiplex PCR; TCRdb's copy keeps in-frame clones and lacks some. The sample gives more than 80,000 clones, about 80% of which show up once; 9% to 9.5% is in the top ten. This sample comprised PBMCs, obtained around atezolizumab (anti-PD-L1) treatment. The receptors come from a man in his 70s with urothelial cancer. Each CDR3 is given with its conserved first and last residue. The D gene is left open where the match is weak. The size of a clone is reported for some rows only, either as once, few or many, or as a class for expanded clones.

TRBJ1-2	NA	NA	TRBV30	TGTGCCTGGAGTCCGGGGTCCTATGGCTACACCTTC	CAWSPGSYGYTF
TRBJ2-1	TRBD2	NA	TRBV4-1	TGCGCCAGCAGCCAAGAAGAGGTGGAACTAGCGGACTACAATGAGCAGTTCTTC	CASSQEEVELADYNEQFF
TRBJ1-5	NA	NA	TRBV10-1	TGCGCCAGCAGAAAGGGGGGAGGGAGCAATCAGCCCCAGCATTTT	CASRKGGGSNQPQHF
TRBJ2-7	TRBD1	NA	TRBV6-5	TGTGCCAGCAGTTCCACAGGGGACAGCGAGCAGTACTTC	CASSSTGDSEQYF
TRBJ1-1	TRBD1	NA	TRBV7-9	TGTGCCAGCAGCCTCAGGGGGGACACTGAAGCTTTCTTT	CASSLRGDTEAFF
TRBJ1-3	NA	NA	TRBV10-3	TGTGCCATCAGTGAGCAGGGTTCTGGAAACACCATATATTTT	CAISEQGSGNTIYF
TRBJ2-3	TRBD1	NA	TRBV2	TGTGCCAGCAGTAGGACAGGAACCACAGATACGCAGTATTTT	CASSRTGTTDTQYF
TRBJ2-3	TRBD2	once	TRBV9	TGTGCCAGCAGCGTGGCTAGCGGGGCCTACTATACGCAGTATTTT	CASSVASGAYYTQYF
TRBJ2-7	NA	NA	TRBV5-1	TGCGCCAGCAGCGTCTCACGGGATCCCACCTCCTACGAGCAGTACTTC	CASSVSRDPTSYEQYF
TRBJ1-2	NA	NA	TRBV5-8	TGTGCCAGCAGCTTGCGGAGCTCATCTAACTATGGCTACACCTTC	CASSLRSSSNYGYTF
TRBJ1-6	NA	NA	TRBV27	TGTGCCAGCGCCCAGGGCCTGGGGACACCCCTCCACTTT	CASAQGLGTPLHF
TRBJ2-1	TRBD2	NA	TRBV11-3	TGTGCCAGCAGCTTAGATCCGGCGGGAGAGGATGAGCAGTTCTTC	CASSLDPAGEDEQFF
TRBJ1-5	TRBD1	NA	TRBV2	TGTGCCAGCAGTGTAGGGACAGGGGATCAGCCCCAGCATTTT	CASSVGTGDQPQHF
TRBJ2-3	NA	NA	TRBV11-3	TGTGCCAGCAGCTTAGGAGGATTACGCACAGATACGCAGTATTTT	CASSLGGLRTDTQYF
TRBJ1-2	NA	few	TRBV7-2	TGTGCCAGCAGCCTCGGACAAAATAACTATGGCTACACCTTC	CASSLGQNNYGYTF
TRBJ2-1	TRBD2	NA	TRBV6-6	TGTGCCAGCAAACCTCTAGCGGAGTCCTACAATGAGCAGTTCTTC	CASKPLAESYNEQFF
TRBJ2-6	NA	few	TRBV13	TGTGCCAGCAGCTCCTCCCTCGTAGGGGCCAACGTCCTGACTTTC	CASSSSLVGANVLTF
TRBJ1-1	TRBD1	few	TRBV7-3	TGTGCCAGCAGCTTCGACCAGGGGGCAGCTTTCTTT	CASSFDQGAAFF
TRBJ2-2	TRBD2	NA	TRBV6-6	TGTGCCAGCAGTTATGGGGGGGGGAACACCGGGGAGCTGTTTTTT	CASSYGGGNTGELFF
TRBJ1-2	TRBD1	few	TRBV6-1	TGTGCCAGCAGAGACTTTGGGACAGGGGGCGATGGCTACACCTTC	CASRDFGTGGDGYTF
TRBJ2-6	TRBD2	NA	TRBV9	TGTGCCAGCAGCGTAGGGAGCGGGGGGGCATTAACTGGGGCCAACGTCCTGACTTTC	CASSVGSGGALTGANVLTF
TRBJ1-1	NA	few	TRBV4-3	TGCGCCAGCAGCCAAGAACAAGGTACAGGCGCCACTGAAGCTTTCTTT	CASSQEQGTGATEAFF
TRBJ1-3	NA	NA	TRBV5-1	TGCGCCAGCAGCTTGGATCGGGGTAGCTCTGGAAACACCATATATTTT	CASSLDRGSSGNTIYF
TRBJ1-1	TRBD1	NA	TRBV19	TGTGCCAGTAGTATAAAGGACAGGGTGTGGGCTTTCTTT	CASSIKDRVWAFF
TRBJ1-1	TRBD1	NA	TRBV5-1	TGCGCCAGCAGCATTCAAGGACAGGGGCTGAACACTGAAGCTTTCTTT	CASSIQGQGLNTEAFF
TRBJ1-4	NA	NA	TRBV5-1	TGCGCCAGCAGCCAGTTATCTGCAACTAATGAAAAACTGTTTTTT	CASSQLSATNEKLFF
TRBJ1-3	NA	NA	TRBV2	TGTGCCAGCAGTGGACAGGGAAACACCATATATTTT	CASSGQGNTIYF
TRBJ2-7	TRBD2	NA	TRBV6-6	TGTGCCAGCTTGGGGACTAGCGGATCCTACGAGCAGTACTTC	CASLGTSGSYEQYF
TRBJ2-7	NA	NA	TRBV14	TGTGCCAGCAGCAACATTCACTACGAGCAGTACTTC	CASSNIHYEQYF
TRBJ1-2	TRBD1	NA	TRBV19	TGTGCCAGTAGTATAAGAACAGGGGGCGAACCTTATGGCTACACCTTC	CASSIRTGGEPYGYTF
TRBJ2-3	TRBD2	NA	TRBV9	TGTGCCAGCAGCGTACGGGTCGGGGGGGCTGTAGATACGCAGTATTTT	CASSVRVGGAVDTQYF
TRBJ1-1	NA	NA	TRBV7-9	TGTGCCAGCAGCTTAGCGGGGCAGGGGAACACTGAAGCTTTCTTT	CASSLAGQGNTEAFF
TRBJ1-4	NA	NA	TRBV5-6	TGTGCCAGCAGCTTTTCAGGTACTAATGAAAAACTGTTTTTT	CASSFSGTNEKLFF
TRBJ2-7	NA	NA	TRBV28	TGTGCCACCGGTAGATCTTCGGTGCAGTACTTC	CATGRSSVQYF
TRBJ2-1	TRBD2	NA	TRBV18	TGTGCCAGCTCACCACCGGTCGGAACTAGCGGGAGAAGGAATGAGCAGTTCTTC	CASSPPVGTSGRRNEQFF
TRBJ1-1	NA	NA	TRBV19	TGTGCCAGTAGTATGTCCTTGAACACTGAAGCTTTCTTT	CASSMSLNTEAFF
TRBJ1-1	NA	NA	TRBV30	TGTGCCTGGACCTCCCCCCAGGGCTTGGGCACTGAAGCTTTCTTT	CAWTSPQGLGTEAFF
TRBJ2-5	TRBD2	NA	TRBV10-3	TGTGCCATCAGTGAGGACCGGCTAGCGGGAGGGAGGTACTTC	CAISEDRLAGGRYF
TRBJ2-7	NA	NA	TRBV6-1	TGTGCCAGCAGTTTAGGATGGGCTTCCTACGAGCAGTACTTC	CASSLGWASYEQYF
TRBJ1-3	TRBD1	NA	TRBV5-6	TGTGCCAGCAGCGTGGGACAGGGTTCTCTGCGAAACACCATATATTTT	CASSVGQGSLRNTIYF
TRBJ2-7	NA	NA	TRBV29-1	TGCAGCGTTCGCGGGGCCTCCTACGAGCAGTACTTC	CSVRGASYEQYF
TRBJ1-4	TRBD1	NA	TRBV11-3	TGTGCCAGCAGTCCAGGGGGCGCGTATGAAAAACTGTTTTTT	CASSPGGAYEKLFF
TRBJ2-3	TRBD2	NA	TRBV2	TGTGCCAGCAGTGGGCGGGTCGCTAGCGGACGCACAGATACGCAGTATTTT	CASSGRVASGRTDTQYF
TRBJ2-1	NA	NA	TRBV11-2	TGTGCCAGCAGCTTATCGACCCACAGGGATAAGCAGTTCTTC	CASSLSTHRDKQFF
TRBJ1-2	NA	NA	TRBV10-1	TGCGCCAGCAGTCCCGGGGAGGGAGACAACTATGGCTACACCTTC	CASSPGEGDNYGYTF
TRBJ2-2	NA	NA	TRBV7-3	TGTGCCAGCAGCGTACAGGGGAACACCGGGGAGCTGTTTTTT	CASSVQGNTGELFF
TRBJ1-1	NA	NA	TRBV6-1	TGTGCCAGCAGTGCAGACAGTAACACTGAAGCTTTCTTT	CASSADSNTEAFF
TRBJ1-1	NA	NA	TRBV7-2	TGTGCCAGCAGCTTAGAGGTGACCCGGAGCGCTTTCTTT	CASSLEVTRSAFF
TRBJ1-4	NA	NA	TRBV7-2	TGTGCCAGCAGCGGAGCACGGAATCGCGGTGAAAAACTGTTTTTT	CASSGARNRGEKLFF
TRBJ1-5	NA	few	TRBV12-5	TGTGCTAGTGGTCCGAATCAGCCCCAGCATTTT	CASGPNQPQHF
TRBJ2-7	NA	medium-sized	TRBV7-2	TGTGCCAGCAGCTTAGCGGCGGCTACCTACGAGCAGTACTTC	CASSLAAATYEQYF
TRBJ1-5	NA	NA	TRBV28	TGTGCCAGCACTGGAGGAGATAGCAATCAGCCCCAGCATTTT	CASTGGDSNQPQHF